The 29 T cell receptor beta chains listed next were all sequenced from one sample in a study of technical replicates of blood from a handful of donors. Clones were read by immunoSEQ multiplex PCR, and TCRdb kept only the in-frame ones, dropping some. Of about 82,000 clones detected, about 94% appear once; the ten largest clones hold around 0.37%. The source material was T cells isolated from PBMCs. Every receptor here comes from a human donor in good health.

This chain links TRBV28 with TRBJ2-3, with 7 bases matching TRBD2. V was clipped by 6 bases and J by 4 bases; unmatched bases: 7. This CDR3 has 14 residues. Germline CDR1 is MDHEN and CDR2 is SYDVKM. The CDR3 spells CASSPRGDPDTQYF. The CDR3 nucleotides read TGTGCCAGCAGCCCTCGGGGGGACCCAGATACGCAGTATTTT.

The V call is TRBV6-6, the J call TRBJ2-7; maybe TRBD2 (6 bases). Trimming stripped 8 bases from V and 7 bases from J, with 9 bases between. The CDR3 length is 10 residues. Germline V CDR1 and CDR2: MNHNY, SVGAGI (reference sequence). Here the CDR3 DNA reads TGTGCCAGCGGAGGGCAGGAGCAGTACTTC. It codes for CASGGQEQYF.

This chain links TRBV30 with TRBJ2-5; no firm D call. The CDR3 extends over 13 amino acids. Trimming pared 2 bases from V and 1 base from J, leaving 8 bases between. Per germline, CDR1 GTSNPN and CDR2 SVGIG (reference sequence). DNA for the CDR3: TGTGCCTGGAGTCGTAGCTCCCAAGAGACCCAGTACTTC. It is translated as CAWSRSSQETQYF.

The rearrangement uses TRBV2 and TRBJ1-1; weak D call: TRBD1 (5 bases). The germline gives CDR1 SNHLY, CDR2 FYNNEI. CDR3 size: 16 residues. V dropped 6 bases and J dropped 0 bases, with 17 bases sitting between them. CDR3 sequence reads: CASRRDFSFLNTEAFF. The CDR3 nucleotides are TGTGCCAGCAGGCGGGACTTCAGTTTTTTGAACACTGAAGCTTTCTTT.

The chain recombines TRBV4-1 with TRBJ2-5, with D perhaps matching TRBD2 (7 bases). Germline CDR1 MGHRA, CDR2 YSYEKL. V shed 4 bases and J shed 2 bases, with 23 bases lying between them. The CDR3 has 18 residues. The CDR3 spells CASSRLGASGNGQETQYF. CDR3 in DNA: TGCGCCAGCAGCCGTCTGGGGGCTAGCGGAAATGGACAAGAGACCCAGTACTTC.

The rearrangement links TRBV7-2 to TRBJ1-5; TRBD1 agrees at 7 bases. In germline, CDR1 is SGHTA, CDR2 FQGNSA. After removal of 2 bases from V and 6 bases from J, the junction contained 13 bases not matched to a gene. This CDR3 comprises 17 residues. CDR3 sequence: CASSLLGAGGMSQPQHF. Written as DNA, the CDR3 is TGTGCCAGCAGCTTATTAGGGGCAGGGGGGATGAGTCAGCCCCAGCATTTT.

The V and J genes are TRBV30 and TRBJ2-7; 8 positions agree with TRBD2. Losses at the gene ends were 1 base for V and 5 bases for J; bases not matched to a gene: 4. Germline V gene lookup returns CDR1 GTSNPN and CDR2 SVGIG (reference sequence). The CDR3 has 13 amino acids. CDR3 nucleotides: TGTGCCTGGAGTGCCGGGAGGGTACACGAGCAGTACTTC. Translating gives CAWSAGRVHEQYF. Together with reference TRBV30 and TRBJ2-7, the CDR3 gives the full variable domain: SQTIHQWPATLVQPVGSPLSLECTVEGTSNPNLYWYRQAAGRGLQLLFYSVGIGQISSEVPQNLSASRPQDRQFILSSKKLLLSDSGFYLCAWSAGRVHEQYFGPGTRLTVT.

The count of this clone is one. The CDR3 DNA is TGTGCCAGCAGCGTAGAGAGTACAGTCTCTGGAAACACCATATATTTT. It specifies CASSVESTVSGNTIYF. The rearrangement uses TRBV9 and TRBJ1-3, with D uncertain. In germline, CDR1 is SGDLS, CDR2 YYNGEE. The CDR3 loop spans 16 amino acids. Trimming took 0 bases from V and 0 from J, leaving 10 bases between them.

The chain recombines TRBV7-9 with TRBJ1-1; D may be TRBD1 (6 bases). This CDR3 is 13 amino acids long. Trimming left V 3 bases short and J 4 bases short, with 9 bases between. Germline CDR1 SEHNR, CDR2 FQNEAQ (reference sequence). CDR3 amino acids: CASSFGGATEAFF. The CDR3 DNA reads TGTGCCAGCAGCTTCGGGGGGGCCACTGAAGCTTTCTTT.

This rearrangement joins TRBV6-5 to TRBJ1-2, with 7 bases aligning to TRBD1. This CDR3 region has 14 residues. V shed 7 bases and J 3 bases; nucleotides not matched to a gene: 8. The germline V gene encodes CDR1 MNHEY and CDR2 SVGAGI. The CDR3 loop reads CASKGQDAYYGYTF. CDR3 in DNA: TGTGCCAGCAAAGGACAGGACGCGTACTATGGCTACACCTTC.

The rearrangement joins TRBV10-3 to TRBJ1-4; possibly TRBD1 for D (5 bases). Trimming shortened V by 10 bases and J by 4 bases, and 10 bases separated the two germline ends. The V gene's germline CDR1 is ENHRY and CDR2 SYGVKD. CDR3 length: 12 amino acids. The CDR3 loop reads CASKGVNEKLFF. CDR3 in DNA: TGTGCCAGTAAAGGGGTTAATGAAAAACTGTTTTTT.

The chain has TRBV12-5 and TRBJ1-3; 8 bases are shared with TRBD1. Germline CDR1 is LGHNT and CDR2 is FRNRAP. This CDR3 is built from 16 residues. Trimming at V came to 4 bases and at J to 5 bases, leaving 10 bases not matched to a gene. The CDR3, as DNA: TGTGCTAGTGGTTCACCAGGGGGCGAGTCTAGAAACACCATATATTTT. Its translation: CASGSPGGESRNTIYF.

The chain carries TRBV7-3 and TRBJ2-6, with D maybe TRBD2 (5 bases). The germline CDR1 and CDR2 sequences are SGHTA and FQGTGA. Trimming left V 3 bases short and J 4 bases short, with 10 bases between. The CDR3 length is 15 residues. This CDR3 is CASSFSGNGANVLTF. DNA for the CDR3: TGTGCCAGCAGCTTTTCGGGGAACGGGGCCAACGTCCTGACTTTC.

This sequence joins TRBV19 and TRBJ2-7; D is perhaps TRBD1 (7 bases). V lost 5 bases and J 3 bases, leaving 11 bases between the germline ends. Germline V gene data show CDR1 as LNHDA and CDR2 as SQIVND (reference sequence). The CDR3 runs 13 residues. Here the CDR3 reads CASSPGDSYEQYF. The CDR3 bases are TGTGCCAGTAGTCCGGGGGACAGCTACGAGCAGTACTTC.

This sequence joins TRBV5-8 and TRBJ2-7; maybe TRBD1 (5 bases). CDR1 SGHTS and CDR2 YDEGEE come from the germline V gene. There are 13 residues in the CDR3. Between the trimmed V and J ends, which lost 3 bases and 3 bases, there was a span of 10 bases. The CDR3 DNA sequence: TGTGCCAGCAGCTCTAGACAGAGCTACGAGCAGTACTTC. It codes for CASSSRQSYEQYF.

The chain carries TRBV10-3 and TRBJ2-7; no clear D gene. CDR1 is ENHRY, CDR2 SYGVKD, per germline. V was cut by 5 bases and J by 3 bases, with 14 bases left in between. CDR3 length: 14 amino acids. The CDR3 region is CAISPPTEDYEQYF. CDR3 DNA sequence: TGTGCCATCAGTCCCCCAACAGAAGACTACGAGCAGTACTTC.

This clone appeared a single time. The rearrangement links TRBV6-5 to TRBJ1-2; 9 nucleotides agree with TRBD1. There are 14 residues in the CDR3. Germline loops: CDR1 MNHEY, CDR2 SVGAGI. V shed 5 bases and J 5 bases; nucleotides not matched to a gene: 6. This chain's CDR3 is CASSAVGTGYGYTF. The CDR3 nucleotides are TGTGCCAGCAGTGCAGTTGGGACAGGGTATGGCTACACCTTC.

The chain carries TRBV27 and TRBJ1-5; D remains unclear. The CDR3 extends over 16 amino acids. CDR1 and CDR2 (germline): MNHEY, SMNVEV (reference sequence). V was clipped by 5 bases and J by 2 bases, with 16 bases between them. Here the CDR3 DNA reads TGTGCCAGCAGTATTTTTGGGGAGAGGGGCAATCAGCCCCAGCATTTT. It codes for CASSIFGERGNQPQHF.

The chain uses TRBV28 and TRBJ1-1, with a tentative D call TRBD1 (5 bases). Germline values: CDR1 MDHEN, CDR2 SYDVKM. V lost 3 bases, J lost 6 bases, and 23 bases lay in between. This CDR3 contains 17 residues. The chain's CDR3 is CASSFAYGRQNIAEAFF. The CDR3 coding sequence is TGTGCCAGCAGTTTTGCTTACGGGAGACAGAACATCGCTGAAGCTTTCTTT.

This clone was recorded once. The genes are TRBV4-1 and TRBJ2-3; TRBD2 aligns across 11 bases. After removal of 0 bases from V and 1 base from J, the junction contained 9 bases not matched to a gene. This CDR3 spans 19 amino acids. The germline V gene has CDR1 MGHRA and CDR2 YSYEKL. The CDR3, as DNA: TGCGCCAGCAGCCAAGATAGTAGCGGGAGGGCACCGGGCACAGATACGCAGTATTTT. Amino acid sequence: CASSQDSSGRAPGTDTQYF.

The CDR3 is CASRPTGGAHNEQFF. The CDR3 coding sequence is TGTGCCAGCAGACCGACAGGGGGCGCCCACAATGAGCAGTTCTTC. The rearrangement joins TRBV28 to TRBJ2-1; TRBD1 matches 10 bases. The CDR3 runs 15 residues. The trim removed 6 bases at V and 5 bases at J, leaving 7 bases unmatched. Germline-derived CDR1 and CDR2 are MDHEN and SYDVKM.

J is TRBJ1-5 and V is TRBV4-1; D is possibly TRBD1 (5 bases). The CDR3 is made up of 16 amino acids. The V gene's germline CDR1 is MGHRA and CDR2 YSYEKL. V gave up 1 base and J gave up 2 bases, with 12 bases separating them. In DNA form, the CDR3 reads TGCGCCAGCAGCCAAGTGGGGGGAAGGGGCAATCAGCCCCAGCATTTT. This sequence encodes CASSQVGGRGNQPQHF.

This clone was seen just once. V is TRBV9 and J is TRBJ1-3; the match to TRBD1 covers 7 bases. The V segment lost 2 bases and the J segment 4 bases; nucleotides outside the gene matches: 3. CDR3 length: 14 amino acids. Germline CDR1 SGDLS, CDR2 YYNGEE. The CDR3 DNA follows: TGTGCCAGCAGCGTTGGGACAGCCGGAAACACCATATATTTT. It yields the protein CASSVGTAGNTIYF.

This sequence joins TRBV10-1 and TRBJ1-1; TRBD1 matches at 10 bases. The J segment lost 3 bases and the V segment lost 5 bases, leaving 6 bases of the junction unmatched. The CDR3 totals 15 residues. From germline, CDR1 is WNHNN and CDR2 SYGVQD (reference sequence). CDR3 sequence: CASSNTGQGYTEAFF. The CDR3 DNA reads TGCGCCAGCAGTAATACGGGACAGGGGTACACTGAAGCTTTCTTT.

With regard to this clone: Other DNA sequences in the sample encode the same CDR3. V gene TRBV6-5 combines with J gene TRBJ2-7; 8 bases are a match to TRBD2. V shed 3 bases, J shed 2 bases, and the junction held 3 bases outside the gene matches. CDR1 is MNHEY and CDR2 is SVGAGI in the germline V gene. The CDR3 totals 14 residues. CDR3 loop: CASSYSGGPYEQYF. The CDR3 DNA is TGTGCCAGCAGTTATTCGGGAGGGCCCTACGAGCAGTACTTC.

The chain has TRBV30 and TRBJ1-1; D perhaps matches TRBD1 (6 bases). Trimming removed 2 bases from V and 7 bases from J, with 11 bases in between. This CDR3 is built from 12 residues. Germline CDR1 is GTSNPN and CDR2 is SVGIG (reference sequence). CDR3 amino acids: CAWSIQGFEAFF. The CDR3 bases are TGTGCCTGGAGTATACAGGGATTTGAAGCTTTCTTT. Full variable domain (remainder filled in from reference TRBV30 and TRBJ1-1): SQTIHQWPATLVQPVGSPLSLECTVEGTSNPNLYWYRQAAGRGLQLLFYSVGIGQISSEVPQNLSASRPQDRQFILSSKKLLLSDSGFYLCAWSIQGFEAFFGQGTRLTVV.

This chain joins TRBV12-1 and TRBJ2-7; the table's D gene call, TRBD1, was not cross checked with the DNA. TRBV12-1 counts as a pseudogene. CDR3 length: 14 amino acids. For the CDR3, the DNA is TGTGCCAGCAGTCCGACCAGGGGGCAAGTGGAGCAGTACTTC. Translating gives CASSPTRGQVEQYF.

This clone was observed once. This chain joins TRBV27 and TRBJ1-1, with 10 bases lining up with TRBD1. The CDR3 sequence is 14 residues long. After removal of 2 bases from V and 4 bases from J, the junction contained 1 base not matched to a gene. Germline V gene sequence: CDR1 MNHEY, CDR2 SMNVEV (reference sequence). CDR3 amino acids: CASSLDRGPTEAFF. The CDR3 coding sequence is TGTGCCAGCAGTTTAGACAGGGGGCCCACTGAAGCTTTCTTT.

The V gene is TRBV5-1, the J gene TRBJ1-1, with 9 positions matching TRBD1. The ends lost 4 bases at V and 0 bases at J; junction bases unmatched: 13. The CDR3 has 18 amino acids. CDR1 and CDR2 from the germline V gene are SGHRS and YFSETQ. CDR3 in amino acids: CASSGRDRESKMNTEAFF. The CDR3 DNA reads as TGCGCCAGCAGCGGCCGGGACAGGGAAAGTAAAATGAACACTGAAGCTTTCTTT.